The 27 T cell receptor beta chains in this list originate from one sample, sequenced in a study of shared clonotypes between healthy human individuals. The protocol was immunoSEQ multiplex PCR, while the TCRdb copy is restricted to in-frame clones and leaves out a portion. The profile shows hundreds of thousands of clones, roughly 79% of them singletons. Sequenced input: PBMCs. The receptors derive from a woman in her 40s in good health. Some clones in this sample may be carry-over from other donors' samples.

The chain joins TRBV6-1 to TRBJ2-1, with D perhaps TRBD1 or TRBD2 (6 bases each). The germline CDR1 and CDR2 sequences are MNHNS and SASEGT. The CDR3 consists of 12 residues. Between the trimmed V and J ends, which lost 4 bases and 13 bases, there was a span of 14 bases. The CDR3 sequence: CASSGPAGGQFF. DNA of the CDR3: TGTGCCAGCAGTGGTCCGGCCGGGGGCCAGTTCTTC.

In its sample, this clone was seen a few times. This chain joins TRBV28 and TRBJ1-2; weak D call: TRBD1 (6 bases). The V gene's germline CDR1 is MDHEN and CDR2 SYDVKM. The germline V and J ends were trimmed by 7 bases and 4 bases, with 10 bases remaining between them. The CDR3 covers 12 residues. The CDR3 DNA is TGTGCCAGCATTTTGACAGGCTATGGCTACACCTTC. This codes for CASILTGYGYTF.

This clone was observed once. Given a much more abundant clone one base away, this may be a read error. No conserved phenylalanine or tryptophan ends this CDR3, so it is likely a read error. The genes are TRBV27 and TRBJ1-2; 10 nucleotides match TRBD1. From germline, CDR1 is MNHEY and CDR2 SMNVEV (reference sequence). The CDR3 length is 14 residues. With 5 bases clipped from V and 8 bases from J, the junction kept 8 bases outside the gene matches. This CDR3 is CASSNPDRGIGYTL. The CDR3 DNA reads as TGTGCCAGCAGTAACCCGGACAGGGGGATAGGCTACACCTTA.

This chain connects TRBV30 to TRBJ1-4; no definite D call. The length of the CDR3 is 12 residues. Germline loops: CDR1 GTSNPN, CDR2 SVGIG (reference sequence). The V end was cut by 7 bases, the J end by 0 bases, with 6 bases between. In DNA, the CDR3 is TGTGCCTCACGAACAACTAATGAAAAACTGTTTTTT. This encodes CASRTTNEKLFF.

A few counts support this clone. The chain has TRBV6-4 and TRBJ2-1; unclear D gene. V gave up 5 bases and J gave up 6 bases, with 11 bases separating them. CDR1 is MRHNA and CDR2 is SNTAGT in the germline V gene. This CDR3 is built from 13 residues. The DNA of the CDR3 is TGTGCCAGCAGTTCCGACGGCCCCAATGAGCAGTTCTTC. This codes for CASSSDGPNEQFF.

This chain connects TRBV5-1 to TRBJ2-7, with no clear D. With 0 bases removed from V and 4 bases from J, the gap between germline ends came to 11 bases. This CDR3 has 14 amino acids. CDR1 SGHRS and CDR2 YFSETQ come from the germline V gene. Written as DNA, the CDR3 is TGCGCCAGCAGCTTGGAGGAGTCGGGTTACGAGCAGTACTTC. Protein sequence: CASSLEESGYEQYF.

The chain is built from TRBV9 and TRBJ1-5; TRBD1 is a possible D gene (6 bases). V was pared by 4 bases and J by 5 bases, with 13 bases between. Germline CDR1 and CDR2: SGDLS and YYNGEE. The CDR3 is 14 residues long. The CDR3 region is CASSRAGAHQPQHF. For the CDR3, the DNA is TGTGCCAGCAGCCGCGCGGGGGCTCATCAGCCCCAGCATTTT.

The rearrangement uses TRBV2 and TRBJ2-5; 8 nucleotides match TRBD1. V gave up 8 bases and J gave up 1 base; unmatched junction bases: 9. Germline CDR1 reads SNHLY; CDR2 reads FYNNEI. The CDR3 consists of 15 residues. The CDR3, as DNA: TGTGCCAGCCTCGAAAACAGGGGGACCCAAGAGACCCAGTACTTC. This translates into CASLENRGTQETQYF. The entire variable domain, with the rest obtained from reference TRBV2 and TRBJ2-5, is as follows: EPEVTQTPSHQVTQMGQEVILRCVPISNHLYFYWYRQILGQKVEFLVSFYNNEISEKSEIFDDQFSVERPDGSNFTLKIRSTKLEDSAMYFCASLENRGTQETQYFGPGTRLLVL.

The V and J genes are TRBV27 and TRBJ2-7, with 9 bases lining up with TRBD2. The junction had 8 bases not matched to a gene; V was cut back by 2 bases and J by 3 bases. The CDR3 sequence is 16 residues long. From germline, CDR1 is MNHEY and CDR2 SMNVEV (reference sequence). CDR3 in amino acids: CASSLGLSREGYEQYF. Written as DNA, the CDR3 is TGTGCCAGCAGTTTAGGTCTCTCGCGGGAGGGCTACGAGCAGTACTTC.

The chain carries TRBV5-1 and TRBJ1-1, with 7 bases aligning to TRBD1. The length of the CDR3 is 14 residues. V lost 4 bases, J lost 1 base, and 4 bases stayed unmatched. Germline V gene lookup returns CDR1 SGHRS and CDR2 YFSETQ. CDR3 nucleotide sequence: TGCGCCAGCAGCGCGACAGGGTGGAACACTGAAGCTTTCTTT. Translating gives CASSATGWNTEAFF.

The rearrangement links TRBV5-1 to TRBJ1-2; D is possibly TRBD1 (5 bases). Between the trimmed V and J ends, which lost 0 bases and 4 bases, there was a span of 13 bases. In germline, CDR1 is SGHRS, CDR2 YFSETQ. This CDR3 is built from 15 residues. CDR3 protein: CASSLVAGWSYGYTF. In DNA, the CDR3 is TGCGCCAGCAGCTTGGTGGCAGGGTGGAGCTATGGCTACACCTTC.

DNA for the CDR3: TGTGCCACCAGCAGAGAAGATAGTCATGAGCAGTTCTTC. Translation gives CATSREDSHEQFF. This chain connects TRBV15 to TRBJ2-1; D is ambiguous. The CDR3 is made up of 13 amino acids. CDR1 is LNHNV and CDR2 is YYDKDF in the germline V gene (reference sequence). V lost 0 bases to trimming and J lost 8 bases, with 8 bases between them.

Only a few counts were recorded for this clone. The V call is TRBV5-1, the J call TRBJ2-3; the match to TRBD2 covers 10 bases. The CDR3 totals 14 residues. Trimming cost V 4 bases and J 1 base; bases outside gene matches: 0. Germline lookup yields CDR1 SGHRS and CDR2 YFSETQ. CDR3 sequence: CASSGTSGTDTQYF. CDR3 DNA sequence: TGCGCCAGCAGCGGGACTAGCGGCACAGATACGCAGTATTTT.

This chain links TRBV19 with TRBJ1-5, with 8 bases identical to TRBD1. Germline CDR1 reads LNHDA; CDR2 reads SQIVND (reference sequence). The CDR3 covers 15 residues. Germline trimming cut 6 bases from V and 1 base from J; bases unmatched to any gene: 5. The DNA of the CDR3 is TGTGCCAGTAGCAGGACAGGGCCCAGCAATCAGCCCCAGCATTTT. It yields the protein CASSRTGPSNQPQHF.

The chain employs TRBV28 and TRBJ2-2, with TRBD1 as a possible D gene (5 bases). Germline assignment: CDR1 MDHEN and CDR2 SYDVKM. The germline V and J ends were trimmed by 7 bases and 4 bases, with 10 bases remaining between them. The CDR3 totals 13 residues. The CDR3 region has the DNA TGTGCCAGCACAGGGTCCCTCACCGGGGAGCTGTTTTTT. It translates to CASTGSLTGELFF. Full variable domain (remainder filled in from reference TRBV28 and TRBJ2-2): DVKVTQSSRYLVKRTGEKVFLECVQDMDHENMFWYRQDPGLGLRLIYFSYDVKMKEKGDIPEGYSVSREKKERFSLILESASTNQTSMYLCASTGSLTGELFFGEGSRLTVL.

This clone was observed many times. This chain joins TRBV30 and TRBJ2-7; maybe TRBD2 (5 bases). Trimming cost V 4 bases and J 3 bases, with 10 bases left between them. Germline V gene sequence: CDR1 GTSNPN, CDR2 SVGIG (reference sequence). This CDR3 contains 12 residues. The CDR3 DNA reads as TGTGCCTGGACCGGGGTTGGCTACGAGCAGTACTTC. This encodes CAWTGVGYEQYF.

The J gene is TRBJ2-1, the V gene TRBV4-3; the match to TRBD2 covers 7 bases. CDR1 and CDR2 from the germline V gene are LGHNA and YSLEER. CDR3 length: 16 residues. With V trimmed by 2 bases and J by 5 bases, 9 bases remained unmatched. The CDR3 DNA reads as TGCGCCAGCAGCCAATCTAGCGGCGGCGGCCACAATGAGCAGTTCTTC. Translated: CASSQSSGGGHNEQFF.

This sequence joins TRBV6-5 and TRBJ2-5; 9 positions agree with TRBD1. CDR1 is MNHEY, CDR2 SVGAGI, per germline. This CDR3 spans 15 amino acids. Germline trimming cut 5 bases from V and 5 bases from J; bases unmatched to any gene: 9. As DNA, the CDR3 is TGTGCCAGCAGTCGACGCGGGACAGGGAGGGAGACCCAGTACTTC. Encoded protein: CASSRRGTGRETQYF.

The chain has TRBV2 and TRBJ2-7; no reliable D call. Germline V gene lookup returns CDR1 SNHLY and CDR2 FYNNEI. Trimming stripped 10 bases from V and 6 bases from J, with 16 bases between. This CDR3 contains 12 residues. The CDR3 reads CAIQDPGSEQYF. The CDR3 coding sequence is TGTGCCATCCAGGACCCAGGTAGCGAGCAGTACTTC. Variable domain in full (rest from reference TRBV2 and TRBJ2-7): EPEVTQTPSHQVTQMGQEVILRCVPISNHLYFYWYRQILGQKVEFLVSFYNNEISEKSEIFDDQFSVERPDGSNFTLKIRSTKLEDSAMYFCAIQDPGSEQYFGPGTRLTVT.

A single count supports this clone. V usage is TRBV5-6 and J usage is TRBJ1-3; D possibly corresponds to TRBD1 (5 bases). Germline-derived CDR1 and CDR2 are SGHDT and YYEEEE. V lost 0 bases and J lost 3, with 7 bases in between. CDR3 length equals 14 residues. The CDR3 reads CASSLAGHGNTIYF. The CDR3 region has the DNA TGTGCCAGCAGCTTGGCAGGGCATGGAAACACCATATATTTT.

The V and J genes are TRBV5-1 and TRBJ1-1; 7 nucleotides line up with TRBD1. The J segment lost 6 bases and the V segment lost 3 bases, leaving 8 bases of the junction unmatched. This CDR3 spans 14 amino acids. Germline V CDR1 and CDR2: SGHRS, YFSETQ. The CDR3 region has the DNA TGCGCCAGCAGCTCAGGACAGGACATGGCTGAAGCTTTCTTT. It yields the protein CASSSGQDMAEAFF.

This chain links TRBV2 with TRBJ2-2; D gene unclear. The germline V gene encodes CDR1 SNHLY and CDR2 FYNNEI. The CDR3 is 13 amino acids. Trimming removed 3 bases at V and 7 bases at J, with 9 bases between. The DNA of the CDR3 is TGTGCCAGCAGTGACCGTGCGCACGGGGAGCTGTTTTTT. The encoded protein is CASSDRAHGELFF.

The chain employs TRBV19 and TRBJ1-1; tentative D call: TRBD1 (5 bases). Looked up from germline, CDR1 is LNHDA and CDR2 is SQIVND (reference sequence). CDR3 length: 14 amino acids. V was pared by 1 base and J by 5 bases, with 11 bases between. CDR3 sequence reads: CASSIGGGWTEAFF. The CDR3 DNA is TGTGCCAGTAGTATAGGGGGGGGTTGGACTGAAGCTTTCTTT. Based on the CDR3 plus reference TRBV19 and TRBJ1-1, the full variable domain is DGGITQSPKYLFRKEGQNVTLSCEQNLNHDAMYWYRQDPGQGLRLIYYSQIVNDFQKGDIAEGYSVSREKKESFPLTVTSAQKNPTAFYLCASSIGGGWTEAFFGQGTRLTVV.

This clone appeared a few times. Within the sample, other DNA sequences also encode this same CDR3. The chain links TRBV9 to TRBJ2-3; D perhaps matches TRBD2 (6 bases). The length of the CDR3 is 14 residues. V was pared by 0 bases and J by 4 bases, with 9 bases between. CDR1 SGDLS and CDR2 YYNGEE come from the germline V gene. The DNA of the CDR3 is TGTGCCAGCAGCGTAGGCGGGAACTCAGATACGCAGTATTTT. Translated: CASSVGGNSDTQYF.

The J gene is TRBJ2-2, the V gene TRBV7-2; 7 bases map to TRBD2. Germline V gives CDR1 SGHTA, CDR2 FQGNSA. The CDR3 covers 15 residues. The J segment lost 5 bases and the V segment lost 5 bases, leaving 8 bases of the junction unmatched. The CDR3: CASSIWTGGTGELFF. CDR3 nucleotides: TGTGCCAGCAGCATATGGACGGGGGGTACCGGGGAGCTGTTTTTT.

This rearrangement joins TRBV1 to TRBJ1-3. TRBV1 is a pseudogene locus. The CDR3 has 17 residues. CDR3 DNA: TGCACCAGCAGCCAAGATTTCGGAGCCCACTCTGGAAACACCATATATTTT. Amino acid sequence: CTSSQDFGAHSGNTIYF.

The chain recombines TRBV19 with TRBJ2-1; 7 positions match TRBD2. CDR3 length: 13 amino acids. J was trimmed by 9 bases and V by 2 bases; bases with no gene match: 4. Germline values: CDR1 LNHDA, CDR2 SQIVND (reference sequence). CDR3 sequence reads: CASSITTSPEQFF. The DNA for the CDR3 is TGTGCCAGTAGTATAACGACTAGCCCTGAGCAGTTCTTC.